This TCR beta chain originates from a study of CD8 T cells in ankylosing spondylitis. Regarding the study as a whole: Ankylosing spondylitis blood seemed to carry a telltale TCR beta motif made of roughly 8 highly homologous variants. Both synovial fluid and blood in reactive arthritis had previously been reported to carry some motif variants.

In TCRdb, the 5' RACE reads were re-called with MiXCR into one record per CDR3 protein. Found here are about 540,000 distinct CDR3 sequences, about 13% of them singletons; the top ten hold around 6.8%. To note about this clonotype: Antigen specificity is unknown.

The CDR3 runs 14 residues. The V gene lost 2 bases and the J gene lost 3 bases, with 8 bases spanning the gap. The V gene is TRBV12-3 or TRBV12-4, the J gene TRBJ1-5; possibly TRBD1 for D (5 bases). The sequence was collected from a male donor with ankylosing spondylitis. What was sequenced was blood, either unsorted or a sorted T cell fraction (not recorded which). CDR3: CASSLPTDNQPQHF. DNA of the CDR3: TGTGCCAGCAGTTTACCGACAGACAATCAGCCCCAGCATTTT.